Shown below are 15 T cell receptor beta chains from a single sample sequenced in a study of CD8 T cells in Susac syndrome. An input of about 0.5 to 1 ug of RNA was subjected to reverse transcription using random hexamers. TCRdb re-derived calls from the immunoSEQ multiplex PCR reads in MiXCR, one entry per CDR3 protein. The table has some 450,000 distinct CDR3 sequences, around 85% seen once. Material: CD8+ T cells from PBMCs. Receptor source: a human donor with multiple sclerosis.

This chain joins TRBV28 and TRBJ2-5, with 7 bases identical to TRBD2. The CDR3 is 19 amino acids. The germline CDR1 and CDR2 sequences are MDHEN and SYDVKM. After removal of 3 bases from V and 4 bases from J, the junction contained 20 bases not matched to a gene. CDR3 DNA: TGTGCCAGCAGTTTGGGGAGGGAGCGGGACGGGGAGGCGAGAGAGACCCAGTACTTC. Translating it yields CASSLGRERDGEARETQYF.

V usage is TRBV29-1 and J usage is TRBJ2-3; TRBD2 matches 8 bases. There are 13 residues in the CDR3. Germline CDR1 is SQVTM and CDR2 is ANQGSEA. V dropped 5 bases and J dropped 4; count of bases not matched to a gene: 5. This chain's CDR3 is CSVYGGASDTQYF. The CDR3 nucleotides read TGCAGCGTTTACGGGGGGGCGTCAGATACGCAGTATTTT.

For the CDR3, the DNA is TGTGCCAGCAGCTTAGGAGCGGGGTACTTCTACGAGCAGTACTTC. It codes for CASSLGAGYFYEQYF. The rearrangement joins TRBV7-6 to TRBJ2-7; TRBD2 matches at 7 bases. The V segment lost 1 base and the J segment 3 bases; nucleotides outside the gene matches: 6. The CDR3 covers 15 residues. Germline values: CDR1 SGHVS, CDR2 FNYEAQ. Variable domain in full (rest from reference TRBV7-6 and TRBJ2-7): GAGVSQSPRYKVTKRGQDVALRCDPISGHVSLYWYRQALGQGPEFLTYFNYEAQQDKSGLPNDRFSAERPEGSISTLTIQRTEQRDSAMYRCASSLGAGYFYEQYFGPGTRLTVT.

The rearrangement joins TRBV5-1 to TRBJ2-1, with D possibly being TRBD1 or TRBD2 (6 bases each). V was cut by 4 bases and J by 8 bases, with 16 bases left in between. This CDR3 has 14 amino acids. Germline values: CDR1 SGHRS, CDR2 YFSETQ. The CDR3 protein is CASSPGGGPDEQFF. The CDR3 DNA is TGCGCCAGCAGCCCAGGTGGGGGGCCCGATGAGCAGTTCTTC.

The J gene is TRBJ2-3, the V gene TRBV6-1; 11 bases match TRBD2. The CDR3 has 15 residues. V was pared by 7 bases and J by 7 bases, with 10 bases of the junction left unmatched. CDR1 MNHNS and CDR2 SASEGT come from the germline V gene. In DNA form, the CDR3 reads TGTGCCAGCAATAGCCCTAGCGGGGGGCGTAATACGCAGTATTTT. It encodes CASNSPSGGRNTQYF.

The J gene is TRBJ2-1, the V gene TRBV4-1, with TRBD2 matching over 8 bases. There are 17 residues in the CDR3. The J segment lost 3 bases and the V segment lost 0 bases, leaving 7 bases of the junction unmatched. Germline V gene sequence: CDR1 MGHRA, CDR2 YSYEKL. In DNA form, the CDR3 reads TGCGCCAGCAGCCAAGATCCGACGGGGGGGTTCTACAATGAGCAGTTCTTC. This sequence encodes CASSQDPTGGFYNEQFF.

This clonotype was recorded once. The chain couples TRBV15 to TRBJ2-3; no clear D gene. The V end lost 3 bases, the J end lost 9 bases, and 16 bases lay between the germline ends. Looked up from germline, CDR1 is LNHNV and CDR2 is YYDKDF (reference sequence). This CDR3 region has 14 residues. The CDR3 DNA follows: TGTGCCACCAGCAGGAGATTCGAGGCCCGGACGCAGTATTTT. Translation: CATSRRFEARTQYF.

This clonotype is a singleton in its sample. This chain uses TRBV7-9 with TRBJ1-2; D remains ambiguous. Per germline, CDR1 SEHNR and CDR2 FQNEAQ (reference sequence). The CDR3 sequence is 13 residues long. Trimming took 2 bases from V and 8 from J, leaving 12 bases between them. This CDR3 is CASSLTEGWGYTF. CDR3 in DNA: TGTGCCAGCAGCTTAACAGAGGGCTGGGGCTACACCTTC. Variable domain in full (rest from reference TRBV7-9 and TRBJ1-2): DTGVSQNPRHKITKRGQNVTFRCDPISEHNRLYWYRQTLGQGPEFLTYFQNEAQLEKSRLLSDRFSAERPKGSFSTLEIQRTEQGDSAMYLCASSLTEGWGYTFGSGTRLTVV.

The V gene is TRBV3-1, the J gene TRBJ2-3; D uncertain. Trimming removed 0 bases at V and 4 bases at J, with 11 bases between. Germline V CDR1 and CDR2: LGHDT, YNNKEL (reference sequence). The CDR3 contains 15 residues. For the CDR3, the DNA is TGTGCCAGCAGCCAAGATTTTGCAGGTCCAGATACGCAGTATTTT. It codes for CASSQDFAGPDTQYF.

This chain joins TRBV7-9 and TRBJ2-7; D perhaps matches TRBD1 (6 bases). The germline V gene has CDR1 SEHNR and CDR2 FQNEAQ (reference sequence). V was clipped by 4 bases and J by 1 base, with 11 bases between them. There are 14 residues in the CDR3. CDR3 protein: CASSSWTESYEQYF. The CDR3 DNA is TGTGCCAGCAGCTCGTGGACAGAGTCCTACGAGCAGTACTTC.

The rearrangement joins TRBV6-1 to TRBJ2-5; 11 nucleotides line up with TRBD2. V lost 7 bases, J lost 2 bases, and 3 bases stayed unmatched. Germline V gives CDR1 MNHNS, CDR2 SASEGT. This CDR3 has 14 residues. The CDR3 reads CASNRLAGQETQYF. CDR3 sequence (DNA): TGTGCCAGCAATCGACTAGCGGGACAAGAGACCCAGTACTTC.

The chain has TRBV30 and TRBJ1-1; tentatively, D is TRBD1 (6 bases). This CDR3 spans 12 amino acids. Trimming stripped 8 bases from V and 3 bases from J, with 13 bases between. The germline V gene encodes CDR1 GTSNPN and CDR2 SVGIG (reference sequence). This CDR3 reads CAEGGEDTEAFF. CDR3 in DNA: TGTGCCGAGGGGGGTGAGGACACTGAAGCTTTCTTT.

V gene TRBV27 combines with J gene TRBJ2-1, with TRBD1 as a possible D gene (5 bases). The CDR3 sequence is 15 residues long. Germline CDR1 and CDR2: MNHEY and SMNVEV (reference sequence). Trimming shortened V by 3 bases and J by 4 bases, and 13 bases separated the two germline ends. CDR3 DNA: TGTGCCAGCAGTTTTATCCCAGGGATTTACAATGAGCAGTTCTTC. It translates to CASSFIPGIYNEQFF.

V and J are TRBV12-3 or TRBV12-4 and TRBJ2-7; D may be TRBD1 (6 bases). V was cut by 6 bases and J by 2 bases, with 14 bases left in between. The CDR3 is made up of 14 amino acids. This chain's CDR3 is CASSRGTATYEQYF. The CDR3 nucleotides read TGTGCCAGCAGCAGGGGAACGGCTACCTACGAGCAGTACTTC.

The rearrangement uses TRBV15 and TRBJ2-3; maybe TRBD2 (6 bases). The CDR3 totals 15 residues. V was shortened by 8 bases and J by 2 bases, with 17 bases between the two germline ends. CDR1 and CDR2 (germline): LNHNV, YYDKDF (reference sequence). CDR3 residues: CATSSGRGSTDTQYF. Here the CDR3 DNA reads TGTGCCACCTCAAGTGGGCGGGGATCCACAGATACGCAGTATTTT. Full variable domain (missing parts from reference TRBV15 and TRBJ2-3): DAMVIQNPRYQVTQFGKPVTLSCSQTLNHNVMYWYQQKSSQAPKLLFHYYDKDFNNEADTPDNFQSRRPNTSFCFLDIRSPGLGDTAMYLCATSSGRGSTDTQYFGPGTRLTVL.